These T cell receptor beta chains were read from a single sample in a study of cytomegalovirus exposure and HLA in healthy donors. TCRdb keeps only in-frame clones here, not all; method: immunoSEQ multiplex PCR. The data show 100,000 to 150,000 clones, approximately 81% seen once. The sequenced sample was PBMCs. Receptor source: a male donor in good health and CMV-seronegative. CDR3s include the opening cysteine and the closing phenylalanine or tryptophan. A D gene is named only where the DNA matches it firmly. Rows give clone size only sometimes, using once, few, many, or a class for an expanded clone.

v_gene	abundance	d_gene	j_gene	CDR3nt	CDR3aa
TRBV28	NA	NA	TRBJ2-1	TGTGCCAGCAGCTTCCGGGAGAACAATGAGCAGTTCTTC	CASSFRENNEQFF
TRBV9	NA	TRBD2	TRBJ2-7	TGTGCCAGCAGCGTAGGGAGCGGGGGGGCCCCCCTCTACGAGCAGTACTTC	CASSVGSGGAPLYEQYF
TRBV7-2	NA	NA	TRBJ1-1	TGTGCCAGCAGCCCATACCCAGGGGCGGAGCCTTCGGACACTGAAGCTTTCTTT	CASSPYPGAEPSDTEAFF
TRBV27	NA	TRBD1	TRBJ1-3	TGTGCCAGCAGCAGACAGGGGCTATCTGGAAACACCATATATTTT	CASSRQGLSGNTIYF
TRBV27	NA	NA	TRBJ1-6	TGTGCCAGCAGTTTGGGGGGGCTTAATTCACCCCTCCACTTT	CASSLGGLNSPLHF
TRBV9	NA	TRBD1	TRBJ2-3	TGTGCCAGCAGCCCTCAGGGGGGCACAGATACGCAGTATTTT	CASSPQGGTDTQYF
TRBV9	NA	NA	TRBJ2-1	TGTGCCAGCAGCGTAGAGGTAGGGGGGGCTACCTACAATGAGCAGTTCTTC	CASSVEVGGATYNEQFF
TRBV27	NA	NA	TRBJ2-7	TGTGCCAGCAGTTCCCGAGGCGAGCAGTACTTC	CASSSRGEQYF
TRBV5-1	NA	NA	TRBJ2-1	TGCGCCAGCAGCTCCCAGGGAAGGGCCTCCTACAATGAGCAGTTCTTC	CASSSQGRASYNEQFF
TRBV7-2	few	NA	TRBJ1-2	TGTGCCAGCAGCTTTACCTCGGCAGGTGACTATGGCTACACCTTC	CASSFTSAGDYGYTF
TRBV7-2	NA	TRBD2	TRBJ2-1	TGTGCCAGCAGCTCCATAGCGGGCCATTCCTACAATGAGCAGTTCTTC	CASSSIAGHSYNEQFF
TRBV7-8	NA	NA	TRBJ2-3	TGTGCCAGCAGCTTAGCGCTAGGTACGGCGACAGATACGCAGTATTTT	CASSLALGTATDTQYF
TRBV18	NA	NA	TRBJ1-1	TGTGCCAGCTCACCACCGGGCGTCCTAAGGGGTTCCCCGAACACTGAAGCTTTCTTT	CASSPPGVLRGSPNTEAFF
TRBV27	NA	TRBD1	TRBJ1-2	TGTGCCAGCAGTCCTGGGACAGGGGGCGGATTTGCCTATGGCTACACCTTC	CASSPGTGGGFAYGYTF
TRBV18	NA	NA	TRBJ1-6	TGTGCCAGCTCACCACGCACGGATAATTCACCCCTCCACTTT	CASSPRTDNSPLHF
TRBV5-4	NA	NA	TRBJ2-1	TGTGCCAGCAGCTTGGGGGGCGGCGTATTCAATGAGCAGTTCTTC	CASSLGGGVFNEQFF
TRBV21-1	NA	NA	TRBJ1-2	TGTGCCAGCAGCAAGGACAGGCCCTGCTTC	CASSKDRPCF
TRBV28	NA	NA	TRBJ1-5	TGTGCCAGCAGTTTAGAGGCGAACAGGAAGAATCAGCCCCAGCATTTT	CASSLEANRKNQPQHF
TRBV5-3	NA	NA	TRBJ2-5	TGTGCCAGAAGCGATCGGGACTTC	CARSDRDF
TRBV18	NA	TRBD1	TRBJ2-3	TGTGCCAGCTCACCACGACCGGGACAGGGCACAGATACGCAGTATTTT	CASSPRPGQGTDTQYF
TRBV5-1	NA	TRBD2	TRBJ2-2	TGCGCCAGCAGCTCAACTTTCGGGGGGGTCGGGGAGCTGTTTTTT	CASSSTFGGVGELFF
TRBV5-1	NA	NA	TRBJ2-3	TGCGCCAGCAGGGGGGCCCAAGATACGCAGTATTTT	CASRGAQDTQYF
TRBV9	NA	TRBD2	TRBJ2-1	TGTGCCAGCAGCCCAGGGCTAGCGGGGGGTAATGAGCAGTTCTTC	CASSPGLAGGNEQFF
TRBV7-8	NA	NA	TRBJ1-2	TGTGCCAGCAGCTTGGGACAAAACTATGGCTACACCTTC	CASSLGQNYGYTF
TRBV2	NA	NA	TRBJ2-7	TGTGCCAGCATCCAGGATTCCTACGAGCAGTACTTC	CASIQDSYEQYF
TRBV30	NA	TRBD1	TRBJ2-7	TGTGCCTGGAGTGAGGGACAGGGGAAAGGGCAGTACTTC	CAWSEGQGKGQYF
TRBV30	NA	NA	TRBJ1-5	TGTGCCTGGAGCGGTGTTTCCAGCAATCAGCCCCAGCATTTT	CAWSGVSSNQPQHF
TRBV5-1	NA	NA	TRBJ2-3	TGCGCCAGCAGCTTGTTGTGGCAGGGGATCACAGATACGCAGTATTTT	CASSLLWQGITDTQYF
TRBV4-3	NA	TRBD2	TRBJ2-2	TGCGCCAGCAGCTTACCAATCGGGGGGGGGCCAGGAACCGGGGAGCTGTTTTTT	CASSLPIGGGPGTGELFF
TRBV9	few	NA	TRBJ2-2	TGTGCCAGCAGCGTAGGTGGGGCCACCGGGGAGCTGTTTTTT	CASSVGGATGELFF
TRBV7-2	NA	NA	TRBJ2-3	TGTGCCAGCAGCCCCCGGGACTCCGATACGCAGTATTTT	CASSPRDSDTQYF
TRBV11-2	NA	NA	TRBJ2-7	TGTGCCAGCAGCTTGCGGGGTCTCCGGCAGGGCTCCTACGAGCAGTACTTC	CASSLRGLRQGSYEQYF